This TCR beta chain was recovered during a study of post-analysis software for immune sequencing data. Study-level points and caveats: Five or six TRBV segments were more frequent in patients than controls; TRBV5-6, TRBV5-1 and TRBV20-1 belonged to this group. Significantly lower normalized Chao1 diversity was seen in multiple sclerosis patients than in controls.

For this clonotype: Antigen: not known.

CDR3 length equals 15 residues. In germline, CDR1 is SGHAT, CDR2 FQNNGV. The V and J ends lost 4 bases and 1 base respectively, with 12 bases between them. Unique molecular identifiers had been added to the TCR beta cDNA libraries. TCRdb re-called the PCR reads through MiXCR, storing one row per CDR3 protein. The sample includes roughly 580,000 distinct CDR3 sequences, roughly 46% of them seen just once. The origin of this receptor is a girl aged 10 to 17 with multiple sclerosis. Sequencing used blood. The chain carries TRBV11-2 and TRBJ2-3, with a weak D call TRBD1 (5 bases). This chain's CDR3 is CASSSLKGRTDTQYF. In DNA form, the CDR3 reads TGTGCCAGCAGCTCCCTTAAGGGGCGCACAGATACGCAGTATTTT.